The text below deals with one TCR beta chain. As yet, its antigen is unknown. This entry comes from a study of beta chain features in type 1 diabetes. Notes on the study in general: Researchers report that Type 1 diabetes patients had moderately but significantly shorter TCRB CDR3s across all four CD4+ subsets.

CDR3 length: 15 residues. Trimming cost V 4 bases and J 5 bases, with 18 bases left between them. CDR1 and CDR2 (germline): SGHRS, YFSETQ. The authors reverse transcribed all of the isolated RNA, so sequencing captured expressed TCRB transcripts. Only in-frame clones appear in the TCRdb table, and some are missing; sequencing was by immunoSEQ multiplex PCR. The data show a few hundred thousand clones, approximately 16% seen once. Sequencing used naive CD4+ T cells from blood. The receptor comes from a man aged 25 to 45 with type 1 diabetes. The gene calls are TRBV5-1 and TRBJ2-5, with D tentatively TRBD2 (5 bases). The chain's CDR3 is CASSTTGFKPETQYF. DNA of the CDR3: TGCGCCAGCAGCACGACGGGATTTAAACCTGAGACCCAGTACTTC. Complete variable domain (other parts from reference TRBV5-1 and TRBJ2-5): KAGVTQTPRYLIKTRGQQVTLSCSPISGHRSVSWYQQTPGQGLQFLFEYFSETQRNKGNFPGRFSGRQFSNSRSEMNVSTLELGDSALYLCASSTTGFKPETQYFGPGTRLLVL.